A single sample is the source of the 28 T cell receptor beta chains below, sequenced in a study of blood T cell repertoires in COVID-19. Measured with immunoSEQ multiplex PCR; TCRdb has only the in-frame clones, and not every one. The table lists about 210,000 clones, roughly 90% of them singletons. Sequencing was carried out using PBMCs or T cells enriched from blood (not recorded which). These receptors all come from a young woman who had recovered from COVID-19.

The chain links TRBV10-3 to TRBJ2-5, with 8 bases fitting TRBD2. The germline gives CDR1 ENHRY, CDR2 SYGVKD. After removal of 2 bases from V and 4 bases from J, the junction contained 6 bases not matched to a gene. The CDR3 covers 15 residues. CDR3 protein: CAISEGSGDLETQYF. The DNA of the CDR3 is TGTGCCATCAGTGAGGGTAGCGGGGACCTAGAGACCCAGTACTTC.

The sample holds one count of this clone. The chain links TRBV4-2 to TRBJ1-6; 8 nucleotides line up with TRBD1. The germline gives CDR1 LGHNA, CDR2 YNFKEQ. There are 16 residues in the CDR3. J gave up 7 bases and V 0 bases, and 5 bases lay outside the gene matches. CDR3 sequence reads: CASSQETGASNSPLHF. The CDR3, as DNA: TGTGCCAGCAGCCAAGAGACAGGGGCGTCAAATTCACCCCTCCACTTT.

The table lists this clone with a count of one. The chain employs TRBV27 and TRBJ1-5; 10 bases match TRBD1. The CDR3 is made up of 19 amino acids. V dropped 0 bases and J dropped 3; count of bases not matched to a gene: 11. Germline loops: CDR1 MNHEY, CDR2 SMNVEV (reference sequence). CDR3 amino acids: CASSLSGTGAGEANQPQHF. The DNA of the CDR3 is TGTGCCAGCAGTTTATCCGGGACAGGGGCAGGAGAGGCCAATCAGCCCCAGCATTTT.

J is TRBJ1-5 and V is TRBV30, with D tentatively TRBD1 (6 bases). This CDR3 is 15 amino acids long. V dropped 3 bases and J dropped 7 bases, with 19 bases sitting between them. Germline loops: CDR1 GTSNPN, CDR2 SVGIG (reference sequence). CDR3 residues: CAWSPKIQGNQPQHF. In nucleotides, the CDR3 is TGTGCCTGGAGCCCGAAAATACAGGGTAACCAGCCCCAGCATTTT.

This clone appeared a single time. This rearrangement joins TRBV7-2 to TRBJ2-1; D is possibly TRBD1 (6 bases). The CDR3 extends over 14 amino acids. V gave up 2 bases and J gave up 5 bases, with 10 bases separating them. Germline values: CDR1 SGHTA, CDR2 FQGNSA. The CDR3 region has the DNA TGTGCCAGCAGCTTACCCAGGGGTCACAATGAGCAGTTCTTC. The encoded protein is CASSLPRGHNEQFF.

J is TRBJ1-2 and V is TRBV9; D possibly corresponds to TRBD1 (5 bases). Germline loops: CDR1 SGDLS, CDR2 YYNGEE. V was pared by 4 bases and J by 7 bases, with 23 bases between. This CDR3 is built from 16 residues. This CDR3 reads CASSPLGGTAYGGYTF. CDR3 bases: TGTGCCAGCAGCCCACTGGGGGGTACGGCTTATGGTGGCTACACCTTC.

This chain joins TRBV6-2 or TRBV6-3 and TRBJ1-1; 9 positions match TRBD1. The germline V gene has CDR1 MNHEY and CDR2 SVGEGT. The J segment lost 9 bases and the V segment lost 4 bases, leaving 6 bases of the junction unmatched. The CDR3 runs 13 residues. CDR3 loop: CASSSQGAIKAFF. The CDR3 nucleotides read TGTGCCAGCAGTTCACAGGGGGCAATTAAAGCTTTCTTT.

The chain links TRBV28 to TRBJ1-2; D remains unclear. The CDR3 covers 14 residues. V was pared by 4 bases and J by 4 bases, with 13 bases between. The germline V gene has CDR1 MDHEN and CDR2 SYDVKM. The CDR3 loop is CASSSPRLGYGYTF. The CDR3, as DNA: TGTGCCAGCAGTTCCCCTCGACTGGGCTATGGCTACACCTTC.

This sequence joins TRBV4-1 and TRBJ1-1; perhaps TRBD1 as D (6 bases). Germline loops: CDR1 MGHRA, CDR2 YSYEKL. The CDR3 runs 14 residues. Trimming cost V 1 base and J 3 bases, with 9 bases left between them. CDR3 region: CASSQVKGDTEAFF. CDR3 bases: TGCGCCAGCAGCCAAGTAAAGGGGGACACTGAAGCTTTCTTT.

The gene calls are TRBV10-3 and TRBJ1-1; D perhaps matches TRBD1 (5 bases). With 2 bases removed from V and 0 bases from J, the gap between germline ends came to 13 bases. This CDR3 is built from 16 residues. Germline-derived CDR1 and CDR2 are ENHRY and SYGVKD. For the CDR3, the DNA is TGTGCCATCAGTGAGGACCGGGGACTCTTGAACACTGAAGCTTTCTTT. Translating gives CAISEDRGLLNTEAFF.

V and J are TRBV5-4 and TRBJ2-1; perhaps TRBD2 as D (6 bases). Germline V gene lookup returns CDR1 SGHNT and CDR2 YYREEE (reference sequence). V lost 3 bases and J lost 9, with 10 bases in between. The CDR3 is made up of 12 amino acids. CDR3 protein: CASSSLAVEQFF. For the CDR3, the DNA is TGTGCCAGCAGCTCCTTAGCGGTTGAGCAGTTCTTC.

This chain links TRBV12-3 or TRBV12-4 with TRBJ2-1; TRBD2 matches 7 bases. V lost 5 bases and J lost 8; bases outside the gene matches: 6. The CDR3 contains 13 residues. The CDR3: CASSRGLGDEQFF. The CDR3 region has the DNA TGTGCCAGCAGTAGAGGACTAGGGGATGAGCAGTTCTTC.

The rearrangement links TRBV23-1 to TRBJ2-2, with D perhaps matching TRBD1 (5 bases). TRBV23-1 qualifies as an ORF whose function is uncertain. The CDR3 spans 18 residues. Trimming left V 2 bases short and J 6 bases short, with 22 bases between. The CDR3 protein is CASSQTLRARNQPGELFF. Here the CDR3 DNA reads TGCGCCAGCAGTCAAACCCTCAGGGCCCGAAATCAACCCGGGGAGCTGTTTTTT.

The chain recombines TRBV28 with TRBJ1-1; 7 bases map to TRBD1. Germline CDR1 is MDHEN and CDR2 is SYDVKM. The V gene end was trimmed by 2 bases and the J gene end by 6 bases; junction bases not matched to a gene: 6. The CDR3 length is 14 residues. This chain's CDR3 is CASSLKFRGAEAFF. CDR3 bases: TGTGCCAGCAGTTTAAAGTTCAGGGGGGCTGAAGCTTTCTTT.

The V gene is TRBV27, the J gene TRBJ2-5; 10 nucleotides match TRBD1. Looked up from germline, CDR1 is MNHEY and CDR2 is SMNVEV (reference sequence). With V trimmed by 4 bases and J by 5 bases, 7 bases remained unmatched. The CDR3 loop spans 15 amino acids. The CDR3 protein is CASSSRQGAGETQYF. The CDR3, as DNA: TGTGCCAGCAGTTCCAGACAGGGGGCAGGGGAGACCCAGTACTTC.

This chain uses TRBV7-6 with TRBJ1-1, with 8 bases that match TRBD1. V lost 5 bases to trimming and J lost 11 bases; unmatched junction nucleotides: 37. Per germline, CDR1 SGHVS and CDR2 FNYEAQ. This CDR3 contains 22 residues. The CDR3 sequence is CASSKRNLRTGKSDTLLNSAFF. The CDR3 DNA follows: TGTGCCAGCAGCAAAAGGAATTTGAGGACAGGGAAATCCGACACTCTCCTCAATTCGGCTTTCTTT.

The V gene is TRBV29-1, the J gene TRBJ2-7; the match to TRBD1 covers 8 bases. V shed 6 bases and J 1 base; nucleotides not matched to a gene: 8. Germline CDR1 is SQVTM and CDR2 is ANQGSEA. This CDR3 has 14 residues. CDR3 sequence reads: CSVSPGTGSYEQYF. CDR3 coding DNA: TGCAGCGTGAGCCCCGGGACAGGATCCTACGAGCAGTACTTC.

This chain connects TRBV30 to TRBJ1-2, with 7 positions matching TRBD1. Germline-derived CDR1 and CDR2 are GTSNPN and SVGIG (reference sequence). With 4 bases clipped from V and 4 bases from J, the junction kept 6 bases outside the gene matches. The CDR3 loop spans 13 amino acids. The CDR3 here is CAWTTGLTYGYTF. In DNA, the CDR3 is TGTGCCTGGACGACAGGGTTGACCTATGGCTACACCTTC.

The CDR3 nucleotides are TGTGCCAGCAGCTTTCTGGGAGGTCTTGGCGAGCAGTACTTC. Its protein is CASSFLGGLGEQYF. This sequence joins TRBV7-9 and TRBJ2-7; TRBD2 is a possible D gene (6 bases). The germline V and J ends were trimmed by 3 bases and 6 bases, with 15 bases remaining between them. The germline CDR1 and CDR2 sequences are SEHNR and FQNEAQ (reference sequence). The length of the CDR3 is 14 residues. The complete variable domain, with remaining parts taken from reference TRBV7-9 and TRBJ2-7, reads DTGVSQNPRHKITKRGQNVTFRCDPISEHNRLYWYRQTLGQGPEFLTYFQNEAQLEKSRLLSDRFSAERPKGSFSTLEIQRTEQGDSAMYLCASSFLGGLGEQYFGPGTRLTVT.

V gene TRBV4-1 combines with J gene TRBJ2-7, with 8 bases fitting TRBD1. The CDR3 is 15 amino acids. The germline gives CDR1 MGHRA, CDR2 YSYEKL. J lost 2 bases, V lost 1 base, and 4 bases had no gene match. CDR3: CASSQVRQGTYEQYF. The CDR3 bases are TGCGCCAGCAGCCAAGTTAGACAGGGGACCTACGAGCAGTACTTC.

The chain has TRBV11-1 and TRBJ2-1; 13 positions match TRBD2. This CDR3 has 15 residues. The V gene's germline CDR1 is SGHAT and CDR2 FQDESV (reference sequence). V shed 5 bases and J 8 bases; nucleotides not matched to a gene: 6. CDR3 in DNA: TGTGCCAGCAGCCCCGGGACTAGCGGGGTCCATGAGCAGTTCTTC. Amino acid sequence: CASSPGTSGVHEQFF.

The J gene is TRBJ1-6, the V gene TRBV6-2 or TRBV6-3; D is uncertain. Germline V lookup: CDR1 MNHEY, CDR2 SVGEGT. CDR3 size: 12 residues. V lost 6 bases and J lost 9, with 9 bases in between. The CDR3 DNA reads TGTGCCAGCAGACCTCGGGGTTCACCCCTCCACTTT. Translated, it gives CASRPRGSPLHF.

This clone has only one observation. The J gene is TRBJ2-1, the V gene TRBV7-8, with no clear D. This CDR3 has 11 amino acids. The ends were cut back, 5 bases at V and 6 bases at J, with 5 bases in the middle. Germline V gene sequence: CDR1 SGHVS, CDR2 FQNEAQ. This CDR3 reads CASSPINEQFF. The DNA for the CDR3 is TGTGCCAGCAGCCCCATCAATGAGCAGTTCTTC.

The V gene is TRBV28, the J gene TRBJ1-5, with TRBD1 as a possible D gene (5 bases). The CDR3 is 15 residues long. Germline V lookup: CDR1 MDHEN, CDR2 SYDVKM. The V and J ends lost 10 bases and 2 bases respectively, with 18 bases between them. The DNA for the CDR3 is TGTGCCACCCGCAGGCCCGGAGGGGGCAATCAGCCCCAGCATTTT. This gives the protein CATRRPGGGNQPQHF.

The chain combines TRBV4-1 with TRBJ2-5, with D perhaps matching TRBD2 (6 bases). Between the trimmed V and J ends, which lost 4 bases and 1 base, there was a span of 10 bases. Germline V gene lookup returns CDR1 MGHRA and CDR2 YSYEKL. The CDR3 contains 14 residues. CDR3 nucleotides: TGCGCCAGCAGCCGGGAGGAGTTCCAAGAGACCCAGTACTTC. The encoded protein is CASSREEFQETQYF.

This clone has just one count. The rearrangement links TRBV7-9 to TRBJ1-2; tentatively, D is TRBD1 (6 bases). V was pared by 1 base and J by 1 base, with 13 bases between. The CDR3 length is 16 residues. Per germline, CDR1 SEHNR and CDR2 FQNEAQ (reference sequence). The CDR3 reads CASSLVQGGDNYGYTF. The CDR3 coding sequence is TGTGCCAGCAGCTTAGTACAGGGTGGAGATAACTATGGCTACACCTTC.

The chain has TRBV5-1 and TRBJ1-2, with D perhaps TRBD1 (6 bases). Germline CDR1 is SGHRS and CDR2 is YFSETQ. V shed 1 base and J shed 2 bases, with 12 bases lying between them. This CDR3 spans 15 amino acids. The CDR3 spells CASSLTGSFNYGYTF. The CDR3 DNA sequence: TGCGCCAGCAGCTTGACAGGGTCTTTCAACTATGGCTACACCTTC.

The rearrangement uses TRBV6-5 and TRBJ1-2; possibly TRBD1 for D (5 bases). Trimming cost V 7 bases and J 1 base, with 13 bases left between them. Germline V gene data show CDR1 as MNHEY and CDR2 as SVGAGI. This CDR3 has 14 residues. The CDR3 DNA is TGTGCCAGCACGTGGGGCGGGAATAACTATGGCTACACCTTC. Its translation: CASTWGGNNYGYTF.